These 23 T cell receptor beta chains were sequenced from one sample in a study of T cells after yellow fever vaccination. TCRdb re-derived calls from the 5' RACE reads in MiXCR, one entry per CDR3 protein. Of hundreds of thousands of distinct CDR3 sequences in the sample, approximately 13% were seen once. The sample in question was PBMCs, obtained on the day of the yellow fever booster vaccination. The source is a man under 40 who received the YFV17D yellow fever vaccine.

This clonotype has more than one count but fewer than ten. This chain joins TRBV4-3 and TRBJ2-3; 11 bases map to TRBD1. Germline V lookup: CDR1 LGHNA, CDR2 YSLEER. The CDR3 is 16 residues long. Trimming at V came to 4 bases and at J to 7 bases, leaving 10 bases not matched to a gene. In DNA, the CDR3 is TGCGCCAGCAGCCCCTCCCATGGGACAGGGGGTCATACGCAGTATTTT. Translation gives CASSPSHGTGGHTQYF.

This clonotype was observed a few times. The V call is TRBV6-2 or TRBV6-3, the J call TRBJ2-2; a possible D gene is TRBD2 (5 bases). The CDR3 contains 14 residues. The germline V gene encodes CDR1 MNHEY and CDR2 SVGEGT. V was trimmed by 6 bases and J by 3 bases, leaving 11 bases between them. The CDR3 here is CASRDGIYTGELFF. Here the CDR3 DNA reads TGTGCCAGCAGGGACGGGATCTACACCGGGGAGCTGTTTTTT.

This clonotype has only a few counts. The chain uses TRBV5-1 and TRBJ1-1, with unresolved D. CDR1 is SGHRS, CDR2 YFSETQ, per germline. The CDR3 has 13 residues. The V end was cut by 6 bases, the J end by 1 base, with 10 bases between. The CDR3 coding sequence is TGCGCCAGCACCCACACCGGGAACACTGAAGCTTTCTTT. Translation gives CASTHTGNTEAFF.

This clonotype has a count of ten or more. The chain carries TRBV20-1 and TRBJ2-2; no firm D call. Germline CDR1 is DFQATT and CDR2 is SNEGSKA (reference sequence). The CDR3 runs to 15 residues. Trimming pared 1 base from V and 5 bases from J, leaving 14 bases between. CDR3 in DNA: TGCAGTGCTAGAGTCGCTGATACGAGGACCGGGGAGCTGTTTTTT. Translating gives CSARVADTRTGELFF.

This chain's CDR3 is CASKDGGYTF. The CDR3 nucleotides read TGTGCCAGCAAGGACGGGGGCTACACCTTC. The chain employs TRBV6-2 or TRBV6-3 and TRBJ1-2, with D unresolved. Trimming took 7 bases from V and 8 from J, leaving 8 bases between them. Looked up from germline, CDR1 is MNHEY and CDR2 is SVGEGT. The CDR3 length is 10 residues.

The chain combines TRBV20-1 with TRBJ2-3, with D unresolved. Germline V lookup: CDR1 DFQATT, CDR2 SNEGSKA (reference sequence). The CDR3 covers 11 residues. Trimming left V 6 bases short and J 11 bases short, with 15 bases between. CDR3 loop: CSAASYMEQYF. CDR3 nucleotides: TGCAGTGCGGCCTCTTACATGGAGCAGTATTTT.

This clonotype occurred a few times. The V gene is TRBV12-3 or TRBV12-4, the J gene TRBJ2-1, with TRBD2 identical over 8 bases. CDR3 length: 14 residues. Losses at the gene ends were 7 bases for V and 6 bases for J; bases not matched to a gene: 8. The CDR3 DNA reads as TGTGCCAGCAAAATAGCGGGACCGCTCAATGAGCAGTTCTTC. It specifies CASKIAGPLNEQFF.

The chain couples TRBV7-9 to TRBJ2-5; D not certain. Trimming stripped 5 bases from V and 2 bases from J, with 12 bases between. The CDR3 spans 14 residues. Germline lookup yields CDR1 SEHNR and CDR2 FQNEAQ (reference sequence). Here the CDR3 reads CASSRRSLQETQYF. The CDR3 nucleotides are TGTGCCAGCAGCCGCCGGAGCCTTCAAGAGACCCAGTACTTC. The entire variable domain, with the rest obtained from reference TRBV7-9 and TRBJ2-5, is as follows: DTGVSQNPRHKITKRGQNVTFRCDPISEHNRLYWYRQTLGQGPEFLTYFQNEAQLEKSRLLSDRFSAERPKGSFSTLEIQRTEQGDSAMYLCASSRRSLQETQYFGPGTRLLVL.

This clonotype came up many times. The rearrangement joins TRBV5-5 to TRBJ2-7, with D maybe TRBD1 (5 bases). Germline V CDR1 and CDR2: SGHKS, YYEKEE (reference sequence). CDR3 size: 12 residues. Between the trimmed V and J ends, which lost 2 bases and 5 bases, there was a span of 8 bases. CDR3 sequence (DNA): TGTGCCAGCAGCTTTTCAGGGAACGAGCAGTACTTC. It is translated as CASSFSGNEQYF.

This clonotype was detected only a few times. The V and J genes are TRBV5-1 and TRBJ2-5, with 7 bases identical to TRBD2. V shed 1 base, J shed 4 bases, and the junction held 1 base outside the gene matches. The CDR3 is 13 amino acids. The germline gives CDR1 SGHRS, CDR2 YFSETQ. CDR3 in DNA: TGCGCCAGCAGCTTGTGGGGGGGAGAGACCCAGTACTTC. Translated, it gives CASSLWGGETQYF.

This clonotype was seen a handful of times. The chain carries TRBV5-1 and TRBJ1-1, with a possible D match to TRBD1 (5 bases). V was pared by 1 base and J by 1 base, with 8 bases between. CDR3 length: 14 residues. Germline values: CDR1 SGHRS, CDR2 YFSETQ. CDR3 sequence reads: CASSLQRGNTEAFF. For the CDR3, the DNA is TGCGCCAGCAGCTTGCAAAGGGGGAACACTGAAGCTTTCTTT. Drawing the rest from reference TRBV5-1 and TRBJ1-1, the complete variable domain is KAGVTQTPRYLIKTRGQQVTLSCSPISGHRSVSWYQQTPGQGLQFLFEYFSETQRNKGNFPGRFSGRQFSNSRSEMNVSTLELGDSALYLCASSLQRGNTEAFFGQGTRLTVV.

This clonotype was seen more than once but under ten times. This chain connects TRBV6-1 to TRBJ2-1; D might be TRBD2 (5 bases). V lost 2 bases, J lost 6 bases, and 8 bases lay in between. This CDR3 has 13 residues. Germline CDR1 reads MNHNS; CDR2 reads SASEGT. The CDR3 here is CASSELAFNEQFF. In nucleotides, the CDR3 is TGTGCCAGCAGTGAACTAGCTTTCAATGAGCAGTTCTTC.

This clonotype has just a few counts. This chain links TRBV6-2 or TRBV6-3 with TRBJ1-3, with no clear D. Trimming cost V 5 bases and J 0 bases, with 8 bases left between them. The CDR3 loop spans 14 amino acids. The germline gives CDR1 MNHEY, CDR2 SVGEGT. The DNA for the CDR3 is TGTGCCAGCAGTCCGAGACCCTCTGGAAACACCATATATTTT. Its protein is CASSPRPSGNTIYF.

The rearrangement uses TRBV28 and TRBJ2-2; TRBD2 is a possible D gene (6 bases). The CDR3 covers 16 residues. Germline V gene data show CDR1 as MDHEN and CDR2 as SYDVKM. The V gene lost 2 bases and the J gene lost 5 bases, with 15 bases spanning the gap. CDR3 protein: CASSLIGPRGTGELFF. In DNA, the CDR3 is TGTGCCAGCAGTTTAATAGGTCCGCGGGGTACCGGGGAGCTGTTTTTT.

V gene TRBV20-1 combines with J gene TRBJ2-1; TRBD2 agrees at 9 bases. CDR3 size: 14 residues. V dropped 3 bases and J dropped 3; count of bases not matched to a gene: 3. Germline lookup yields CDR1 DFQATT and CDR2 SNEGSKA (reference sequence). The CDR3 nucleotides are TGCAGTGCTAGTGCGACTAGCGGCTACAATGAGCAGTTCTTC. It codes for CSASATSGYNEQFF.

This rearrangement joins TRBV20-1 to TRBJ2-1; no reliable D call. Germline V CDR1 and CDR2: DFQATT, SNEGSKA (reference sequence). V was cut by 2 bases and J by 3 bases, with 14 bases left in between. The CDR3 extends over 15 amino acids. The CDR3 loop reads CSARPQELLYNEQFF. For the CDR3, the DNA is TGCAGTGCTAGACCTCAGGAACTCCTCTACAATGAGCAGTTCTTC.

CDR3 DNA sequence: TGTGCCACCAGTGATCCGGGACAGGCTGATACGCAGTATTTT. Residues: CATSDPGQADTQYF. This chain links TRBV24-1 with TRBJ2-3, with 8 positions matching TRBD1. V gave up 3 bases and J gave up 6 bases; unmatched junction bases: 4. The CDR3 loop spans 14 amino acids. CDR1 and CDR2 (germline): KGHDR, SFDVKD.

This chain links TRBV5-6 with TRBJ2-2, with 9 bases fitting TRBD2. Germline V gene sequence: CDR1 SGHDT, CDR2 YYEEEE. The V and J ends lost 7 bases and 1 base, in that order; junction bases with no gene match: 5. CDR3 length: 15 amino acids. Here the CDR3 reads CASSPSGMNTGELFF. For the CDR3, the DNA is TGTGCCAGCTCACCTAGCGGGATGAACACCGGGGAGCTGTTTTTT.

V and J are TRBV20-1 and TRBJ2-7; TRBD2 is a possible D gene (6 bases). Trimming took 0 bases from V and 6 from J, leaving 18 bases between them. The CDR3 sequence is 15 residues long. CDR1 and CDR2 (germline): DFQATT, SNEGSKA (reference sequence). The CDR3 loop is CSARERHLAESEQYF. Written as DNA, the CDR3 is TGCAGTGCTAGAGAGAGGCATTTAGCGGAGTCCGAGCAGTACTTC.

This clonotype was seen a handful of times. The chain has TRBV11-2 and TRBJ1-1; D might be TRBD1 (6 bases). Germline lookup yields CDR1 SGHAT and CDR2 FQNNGV. The ends were cut back, 3 bases at V and 6 bases at J, with 11 bases in the middle. This CDR3 has 13 residues. DNA of the CDR3: TGTGCCAGCAGCTTTTCAGGGGCGCCTGAAGCTTTCTTT. It codes for CASSFSGAPEAFF. Together with reference TRBV11-2 and TRBJ1-1, the CDR3 gives the full variable domain: EAGVAQSPRYKIIEKRQSVAFWCNPISGHATLYWYQQILGQGPKLLIQFQNNGVVDDSQLPKDRFSAERLKGVDSTLKIQPAKLEDSAVYLCASSFSGAPEAFFGQGTRLTVV.

Only a few counts were recorded for this clonotype. This sequence joins TRBV2 and TRBJ2-3; TRBD1 matches at 10 bases. Looked up from germline, CDR1 is SNHLY and CDR2 is FYNNEI. CDR3 size: 16 residues. Germline trimming cut 6 bases from V and 3 bases from J; bases unmatched to any gene: 9. CDR3 nucleotide sequence: TGTGCCAGCAGCTCGGACAGGGGGGCCGGGACAGATACGCAGTATTTT. This translates into CASSSDRGAGTDTQYF.

V gene TRBV7-3 combines with J gene TRBJ2-5; the D gene is possibly TRBD1 (5 bases). Germline V CDR1 and CDR2: SGHTA, FQGTGA. This CDR3 has 15 amino acids. V lost 6 bases, J lost 1 base, and 15 bases lay in between. This chain's CDR3 is CASSLTRTTQETQYF. Here the CDR3 DNA reads TGTGCCAGCAGTCTAACGAGGACAACCCAAGAGACCCAGTACTTC.

Many counts were recorded for this clonotype. A junction end diverges from the germline sequence, so it may reflect a read error. This chain links TRBV20-1 with TRBJ2-1, with D possibly TRBD1 on 5 matching bases. CDR1 is DFQATT and CDR2 is SNEGSKA in the germline V gene (reference sequence). The CDR3 sequence is 14 residues long. CDR3 nucleotides: TGCAGTGCTAGAGGGACAAAGACAGAACCCCTTACGGTCTTC. It codes for CSARGTKTEPLTVF.